The 29 T cell receptor beta chains below were found in one sample sequenced in a study of glioma-infiltrating T cells after dendritic cell vaccination. Repertoires were generated with immunoSEQ multiplex PCR, while TCRdb's copy carries only in-frame clones and drops some. Of tens of thousands of clones in the sample, roughly 85% were seen once. Time point indicated: after dendritic cell vaccination, including at tumor progression/relapse. Sequences were derived from blood, sampled after dendritic cell vaccination. The receptors originated from a human donor with glioblastoma.

The chain joins TRBV5-1 to TRBJ2-3; a weak D match, TRBD2 (7 bases). The CDR3 is 15 residues long. V lost 3 bases to trimming and J lost 5 bases, with 16 bases between them. Germline V gene lookup returns CDR1 SGHRS and CDR2 YFSETQ. The CDR3 spells CASSSAGAPRDTQYF. For the CDR3, the DNA is TGCGCCAGCAGCTCTGCGGGGGCCCCGAGAGATACGCAGTATTTT.

The V call is TRBV7-8, the J call TRBJ2-3, with TRBD2 identical over 10 bases. The CDR3 consists of 19 residues. Germline V gene lookup returns CDR1 SGHVS and CDR2 FQNEAQ. After removal of 5 bases from V and 4 bases from J, the junction contained 18 bases not matched to a gene. The CDR3 is CASSPGTSAERGEADTQYF. The CDR3 nucleotides are TGTGCCAGCAGCCCCGGGACTAGCGCCGAGAGAGGGGAAGCAGATACGCAGTATTTT.

J is TRBJ2-3 and V is TRBV6-1, with D maybe TRBD2 (6 bases). Trimming shortened V by 8 bases and J by 1 base, and 13 bases separated the two germline ends. The CDR3 sequence is 14 residues long. Germline loops: CDR1 MNHNS, CDR2 SASEGT. The CDR3 DNA reads as TGTGCCAGCGCAACGGGAGAGGGCACAGATACGCAGTATTTT. Its translation: CASATGEGTDTQYF.

V usage is TRBV2 and J usage is TRBJ2-5; TRBD2 matches at 9 bases. This CDR3 spans 16 amino acids. Germline loops: CDR1 SNHLY, CDR2 FYNNEI. The trim removed 4 bases at V and 4 bases at J, leaving 10 bases unmatched. Here the CDR3 reads CASSVRASGMGETQYF. CDR3 DNA: TGTGCCAGCAGTGTCAGGGCTAGCGGGATGGGAGAGACCCAGTACTTC. The full variable domain, its missing parts supplied by reference TRBV2 and TRBJ2-5, is EPEVTQTPSHQVTQMGQEVILRCVPISNHLYFYWYRQILGQKVEFLVSFYNNEISEKSEIFDDQFSVERPDGSNFTLKIRSTKLEDSAMYFCASSVRASGMGETQYFGPGTRLLVL.

This chain links TRBV5-4 with TRBJ2-5, with D perhaps matching TRBD2 (5 bases). Trimming took off 4 bases at V and 1 base at J, with 23 bases between the two ends. Germline V gives CDR1 SGHNT, CDR2 YYREEE (reference sequence). The CDR3 is made up of 18 amino acids. CDR3 DNA: TGTGCCAGCAGCCCCGGAGGCAGTATACAAGGCCCCCAAGAGACCCAGTACTTC. Translation: CASSPGGSIQGPQETQYF.

This chain uses TRBV13 with TRBJ1-1; 7 bases align to TRBD1. With 0 bases clipped from V and 6 bases from J, the junction kept 7 bases outside the gene matches. Germline V gene lookup returns CDR1 PRHDT and CDR2 FYEKMQ (reference sequence). CDR3 length: 15 amino acids. As DNA, the CDR3 is TGTGCCAGCAGCTTAGGCCTGGGACAGATTCCTGAAGCTTTCTTT. It specifies CASSLGLGQIPEAFF. The full variable domain, with the rest looked up from reference TRBV13 and TRBJ1-1, is AAGVIQSPRHLIKEKRETATLKCYPIPRHDTVYWYQQGPGQDPQFLISFYEKMQSDKGSIPDRFSAQQFSDYHSELNMSSLELGDSALYFCASSLGLGQIPEAFFGQGTRLTVV.

The J gene is TRBJ1-1, the V gene TRBV14; D remains unclear. The V end was cut by 1 base, the J end by 5 bases, with 14 bases between. Germline-derived CDR1 and CDR2 are SGHDN and FVKESK. CDR3 length: 15 residues. In DNA, the CDR3 is TGTGCCAGCAGCCAAGGTGGAGGTTGGGCGACTGAAGCTTTCTTT. It encodes CASSQGGGWATEAFF.

This chain connects TRBV7-2 to TRBJ1-6; no reliable D call. The germline V gene has CDR1 SGHTA and CDR2 FQGNSA. The V end lost 5 bases, the J end lost 7 bases, and 21 bases lay between the germline ends. The CDR3 has 17 residues. The CDR3 reads CASSGRGPNPVNSPLHF. Written as DNA, the CDR3 is TGTGCCAGCAGCGGTCGCGGGCCAAACCCGGTCAATTCACCCCTCCACTTT.

The CDR3 here is CASSQDWDRFNEKLFF. The CDR3 DNA is TGTGCCAGCAGCCAAGATTGGGACAGGTTTAATGAAAAACTGTTTTTT. The V call is TRBV14, the J call TRBJ1-4, with 8 nucleotides matching TRBD1. Germline V CDR1 and CDR2: SGHDN, FVKESK. The ends lost 0 bases at V and 4 bases at J; junction bases unmatched: 4. This CDR3 region has 16 residues.

This chain connects TRBV19 to TRBJ1-3; TRBD1 is a possible D gene (6 bases). The CDR3 totals 14 residues. V lost 10 bases to trimming and J lost 0 bases, with 13 bases between them. Germline loops: CDR1 LNHDA, CDR2 SQIVND (reference sequence). The CDR3 DNA is TGTGCCACACAACGGGACACCTCTGGAAACACCATATATTTT. Amino acid sequence: CATQRDTSGNTIYF.

The rearrangement joins TRBV7-2 to TRBJ2-2, with D possibly TRBD2 on 5 matching bases. The V end lost 7 bases, the J end lost 0 bases, and 12 bases lay between the germline ends. The CDR3 is 15 amino acids. Germline assignment: CDR1 SGHTA and CDR2 FQGNSA. The CDR3 region is CASTSQLANTGELFF. The CDR3 DNA reads as TGTGCCAGCACGTCGCAACTAGCGAACACCGGGGAGCTGTTTTTT.

The chain employs TRBV9 and TRBJ1-2; 9 bases align to TRBD1. The germline V gene has CDR1 SGDLS and CDR2 YYNGEE. J gave up 5 bases and V 4 bases, and 9 bases lay outside the gene matches. This CDR3 comprises 15 residues. The CDR3 DNA reads as TGTGCCAGCAGCTCCACAGGGGGCTGGTTGTATGGCTACACCTTC. Its translation: CASSSTGGWLYGYTF.

The chain links TRBV5-4 to TRBJ2-2, with 9 bases fitting TRBD2. V shed 7 bases and J 6 bases; nucleotides not matched to a gene: 7. This CDR3 region has 14 residues. Germline V CDR1 and CDR2: SGHNT, YYREEE (reference sequence). This CDR3 is CASRRAGGAGELFF. In nucleotides, the CDR3 is TGTGCCAGCCGCCGAGCGGGAGGTGCCGGGGAGCTGTTTTTT.

The J gene is TRBJ2-2, the V gene TRBV4-1; TRBD2 might be the D (5 bases). This CDR3 is 14 amino acids long. Germline V gene lookup returns CDR1 MGHRA and CDR2 YSYEKL. V was pared by 4 bases and J by 2 bases, with 8 bases between. This CDR3 reads CASSREPNTGELFF. CDR3 sequence (DNA): TGCGCCAGCAGCCGGGAGCCAAACACCGGGGAGCTGTTTTTT.

The rearrangement links TRBV29-1 to TRBJ2-1, with 8 bases that match TRBD2. V lost 5 bases and J lost 0; bases outside the gene matches: 3. This CDR3 has 14 residues. Germline lookup yields CDR1 SQVTM and CDR2 ANQGSEA. CDR3 in amino acids: CSVTGRGSYNEQFF. The CDR3 DNA sequence: TGCAGCGTTACCGGGAGGGGCTCCTACAATGAGCAGTTCTTC.

Concerning this clone: This same CDR3 is encoded by further DNA sequences in the sample. The V and J genes are TRBV30 and TRBJ2-3, with TRBD2 identical over 12 bases. Germline V lookup: CDR1 GTSNPN, CDR2 SVGIG (reference sequence). This CDR3 is built from 17 residues. The junction had 7 bases not matched to a gene; V was cut back by 3 bases and J by 0 bases. CDR3 coding DNA: TGTGCCTGGAGACTAGCGGGAGGCCTACAGAGCACAGATACGCAGTATTTT. This encodes CAWRLAGGLQSTDTQYF.

V usage is TRBV4-1 and J usage is TRBJ2-3, with D maybe TRBD1 (6 bases). The CDR3 is made up of 14 amino acids. CDR1 MGHRA and CDR2 YSYEKL come from the germline V gene. Trimming removed 7 bases at V and 0 bases at J, with 11 bases between. The CDR3 reads CASNLGASTDTQYF. In nucleotides, the CDR3 is TGCGCCAGCAACCTGGGGGCTAGCACAGATACGCAGTATTTT.

This clone was counted a single time. The chain couples TRBV19 to TRBJ1-2; 9 positions agree with TRBD1. The CDR3 is 14 amino acids. In germline, CDR1 is LNHDA, CDR2 SQIVND (reference sequence). Trimming removed 5 bases from V and 8 bases from J; junction bases left unmatched: 9. As DNA, the CDR3 is TGTGCCAGTAGTCCGACCCGGACAGGGGACGGCTACACCTTC. As protein: CASSPTRTGDGYTF.

This clone was counted once. The chain is built from TRBV4-3 and TRBJ2-1, with a possible D match to TRBD1 (5 bases). The germline gives CDR1 LGHNA, CDR2 YSLEER. The CDR3 sequence is 17 residues long. The V end was cut by 3 bases, the J end by 0 bases, with 15 bases between. The CDR3 protein is CASSHVLGESSYNEQFF. The DNA of the CDR3 is TGCGCCAGCAGCCATGTTCTAGGGGAAAGCTCCTACAATGAGCAGTTCTTC.

The rearrangement uses TRBV2 and TRBJ2-5; 9 bases align to TRBD1. The J segment lost 2 bases and the V segment lost 1 base, leaving 2 bases of the junction unmatched. From germline, CDR1 is SNHLY and CDR2 FYNNEI. CDR3 size: 15 residues. The DNA for the CDR3 is TGTGCCAGCAGTGAAGAGGGACAGGGACAAGAGACCCAGTACTTC. Encoded protein: CASSEEGQGQETQYF.

This clone was seen only a few times. This chain joins TRBV2 and TRBJ2-7; D is undetermined. The CDR3 is 13 amino acids. From germline, CDR1 is SNHLY and CDR2 FYNNEI. V lost 1 base and J 4 bases, leaving 8 bases between the germline ends. CDR3 nucleotide sequence: TGTGCCAGCAGTGAAGTTTGGAGATACGAGCAGTACTTC. Residues: CASSEVWRYEQYF.

This clone came up a few times. The rearrangement links TRBV5-6 to TRBJ2-1; no firm D call. The V end lost 2 bases, the J end lost 5 bases, and 20 bases lay between the germline ends. Looked up from germline, CDR1 is SGHDT and CDR2 is YYEEEE. This CDR3 has 17 residues. CDR3 DNA sequence: TGTGCCAGCAGCTTTCGGTCCAGGTCCAATCCCAACAATGAGCAGTTCTTC. Translation gives CASSFRSRSNPNNEQFF.

V usage is TRBV11-2 and J usage is TRBJ2-1, with 12 bases matching TRBD2. Trimming removed 4 bases from V and 4 bases from J; junction bases left unmatched: 5. Germline assignment: CDR1 SGHAT and CDR2 FQNNGV. The CDR3 consists of 16 residues. CDR3 nucleotides: TGTGCCAGCAGCTCCGGACTAGCGGGATCATACAATGAGCAGTTCTTC. As protein: CASSSGLAGSYNEQFF.

Here the CDR3 reads CASSQDGGQGASQPQHF. The CDR3 nucleotides read TGTGCCAGCAGCCAAGATGGGGGACAGGGGGCAAGTCAGCCCCAGCATTTT. This chain joins TRBV4-2 and TRBJ1-5; 12 bases align to TRBD1. CDR3 length: 17 residues. The ends lost 0 bases at V and 6 bases at J; junction bases unmatched: 6. In germline, CDR1 is LGHNA, CDR2 YNFKEQ.

The chain joins TRBV2 to TRBJ2-2; D unclear. V was trimmed by 1 base and J by 2 bases, leaving 8 bases between them. There are 15 residues in the CDR3. Germline V gene lookup returns CDR1 SNHLY and CDR2 FYNNEI. The DNA for the CDR3 is TGTGCCAGCAGTGAAGAACTACCCAACACCGGGGAGCTGTTTTTT. Its translation is CASSEELPNTGELFF.

This chain connects TRBV2 to TRBJ1-4; D is undetermined. This CDR3 has 14 residues. The germline V gene encodes CDR1 SNHLY and CDR2 FYNNEI. The ends were cut back, 8 bases at V and 0 bases at J, with 10 bases in the middle. CDR3 bases: TGTGCCAGCGGTGGATCTACAACTAATGAAAAACTGTTTTTT. As protein: CASGGSTTNEKLFF.

The chain uses TRBV5-1 and TRBJ1-1, with unresolved D. Trimming stripped 4 bases from V and 1 base from J, with 11 bases between. This CDR3 spans 14 amino acids. The germline gives CDR1 SGHRS, CDR2 YFSETQ. The CDR3 region is CASSLQNGNTEAFF. The CDR3 DNA follows: TGCGCCAGCAGCCTCCAAAACGGGAACACTGAAGCTTTCTTT.

This clone showed up just once. The J gene is TRBJ2-7, the V gene TRBV2; possible D gene TRBD1, 7 bases. The CDR3 runs to 13 residues. The ends were cut back, 7 bases at V and 6 bases at J, with 16 bases in the middle. Germline CDR1 and CDR2: SNHLY and FYNNEI. For the CDR3, the DNA is TGTGCCAGCATCAAGCAGGGGGGATCCGAGCAGTACTTC. It translates to CASIKQGGSEQYF.

The CDR3 region has the DNA TGCGCCAGCAGCCAGACAACAGGGCCCTACGAGCAGTACTTC. It yields the protein CASSQTTGPYEQYF. The chain uses TRBV4-3 and TRBJ2-7, with a weak D call TRBD1 (6 bases). Germline V CDR1 and CDR2: LGHNA, YSLEER. This CDR3 spans 14 amino acids. V was pared by 3 bases and J by 2 bases, with 11 bases between.